Following are 8 T cell receptor beta chains from one sample sequenced in a study of immunodeficiency. Profiling relied on immunoSEQ multiplex PCR, and the TCRdb table lists in-frame clones only, not all of them. The sample records roughly 1,400 clones, approximately 96% being singletons. Sequences were obtained from CD4+ T cells from blood. All receptors derive from a girl aged 2 to 9.

This clone was detected only once. The chain recombines TRBV7-6 with TRBJ2-7, with TRBD2 as a possible D gene (5 bases). This CDR3 region has 13 residues. V lost 5 bases to trimming and J lost 1 base, with 9 bases between them. Germline V gives CDR1 SGHVS, CDR2 FNYEAQ. DNA for the CDR3: TGTGCCAGCAGCCACTCGGGGTCCTACGAGCAGTACTTC. Translating gives CASSHSGSYEQYF.

The CDR3 bases are TGCGCCAGCAGTCAAACTGGGACTAGCGGGATCTACGAGCAGTACTTC. It is translated as CASSQTGTSGIYEQYF. The gene calls are TRBV5-1 and TRBJ2-7, with TRBD2 matching 13 bases. CDR3 length equals 16 residues. V gave up 5 bases and J gave up 3 bases; unmatched junction bases: 8. Germline assignment: CDR1 SGHRS and CDR2 YFSETQ.

V gene TRBV18 combines with J gene TRBJ2-7; TRBD1 matches at 7 bases. The CDR3 length is 14 residues. The trim removed 4 bases at V and 5 bases at J, leaving 8 bases unmatched. Germline-derived CDR1 and CDR2 are KGHSH and LQKENI. DNA of the CDR3: TGTGCCAGCTCACTTGACAGGGCAGGCGACGAGCAGTACTTC. Its translation: CASSLDRAGDEQYF.

The chain couples TRBV2 to TRBJ2-7; D uncertain. Germline lookup yields CDR1 SNHLY and CDR2 FYNNEI. The V end was cut by 3 bases, the J end by 5 bases, with 14 bases between. The CDR3 is 14 residues long. The CDR3 region is CASSDMDPSDEQYF. CDR3 in DNA: TGTGCCAGCAGTGATATGGACCCGAGCGACGAGCAGTACTTC.

The chain couples TRBV4-1 to TRBJ1-1, with TRBD1 matching over 9 bases. The CDR3 sequence is 15 residues long. Germline trimming cut 6 bases from V and 6 bases from J; bases unmatched to any gene: 11. Germline V gene lookup returns CDR1 MGHRA and CDR2 YSYEKL. The CDR3 reads CASRRPGTGKAEAFF. CDR3 coding DNA: TGCGCCAGCAGACGTCCCGGGACAGGGAAAGCTGAAGCTTTCTTT.

The chain links TRBV30 to TRBJ2-7; 9 bases agree with TRBD2. V dropped 2 bases and J dropped 9; count of bases not matched to a gene: 11. CDR1 is GTSNPN, CDR2 SVGIG, per germline (reference sequence). The length of the CDR3 is 14 residues. The DNA for the CDR3 is TGTGCCTGGAGTCGTGATAGCGGGAGTAAGGGGCAGTACTTC. This gives the protein CAWSRDSGSKGQYF.

This chain connects TRBV4-1 to TRBJ1-1, with a possible D match to TRBD1 (5 bases). The germline gives CDR1 MGHRA, CDR2 YSYEKL. The CDR3 contains 17 residues. Trimming took off 4 bases at V and 1 base at J, with 19 bases between the two ends. The CDR3 region is CASSLGGVGRRNTEAFF. As DNA, the CDR3 is TGCGCCAGCAGCCTTGGGGGGGTCGGGCGGCGGAACACTGAAGCTTTCTTT.

V gene TRBV6-6 combines with J gene TRBJ2-7; D assignment may be TRBD1 or TRBD2 (5 bases each). The germline gives CDR1 MNHNY, CDR2 SVGAGI (reference sequence). The CDR3 loop spans 13 amino acids. Trimming pared 2 bases from V and 4 bases from J, leaving 9 bases between. CDR3: CASSYTGRYEQYF. The CDR3, as DNA: TGTGCCAGCAGTTACACGGGGCGGTACGAGCAGTACTTC.